The 20 T cell receptor beta chains given below trace back to one sample, sequenced in a study of vaccination and CD4 T cells after COVID-19 (dated by TCRdb to between 2021 and 2024). Libraries were built with PCR. The sample was run on an Illumina iSeq 100. TCRdb reprocessed the public reads (quality trimming at Q25 with fastp, clone calling with MiXCR) and kept in-frame beta chains. Duplicate CDR3 protein sequences are folded into a single record with the most common DNA and genes. Here the sample has fewer than 30,000 distinct CDR3 sequences; 51% occur a single time. About 0.95% of the sample belongs to the ten largest clones. The source material was CD4+ T cells from blood, sampled before SARS-CoV-2 vaccination. Every receptor here comes from a human donor who had recovered from COVID-19.

CDR3 sequence: CASSNGGGYTGELFF. In DNA, the CDR3 is TGTGCCAGTAGTAACGGGGGGGGGTACACCGGGGAGCTGTTTTTT. J is TRBJ2-2 and V is TRBV19; 8 nucleotides align to TRBD2. CDR3 length: 15 residues. CDR1 and CDR2 (germline): LNHDA, SQIVND (reference sequence). Unmatched junction bases numbered 4, after V lost 4 bases and J lost 3 bases. Complete variable domain (other parts from reference TRBV19 and TRBJ2-2): DGGITQSPKYLFRKEGQNVTLSCEQNLNHDAMYWYRQDPGQGLRLIYYSQIVNDFQKGDIAEGYSVSREKKESFPLTVTSAQKNPTAFYLCASSNGGGYTGELFFGEGSRLTVL.

The chain couples TRBV24-1 to TRBJ2-3, with D possibly being TRBD2 (6 bases). Deletions cut 6 bases from V and 1 base from J, with 13 bases between. The CDR3 has 15 residues. In germline, CDR1 is KGHDR, CDR2 SFDVKD. The CDR3 sequence is CATSSIQRGTDTQYF. CDR3 DNA sequence: TGTGCCACCAGTTCGATTCAGCGGGGCACAGATACGCAGTATTTT.

This clonotype came up a few times. The chain is built from TRBV7-8 and TRBJ2-5; 7 bases are shared with TRBD2. Unmatched junction bases numbered 6, after V lost 2 bases and J lost 3 bases. In germline, CDR1 is SGHVS, CDR2 FQNEAQ. The CDR3 is made up of 15 amino acids. CDR3 sequence reads: CASSLFASGKETQYF. CDR3 sequence (DNA): TGTGCCAGCAGCTTATTCGCTAGCGGCAAAGAGACCCAGTACTTC.

Details on this clonotype: The junction differs from germline at one of its ends, possibly a read error. V and J are TRBV20-1 and TRBJ1-1; D is perhaps TRBD1 (5 bases). In germline, CDR1 is DFQATT, CDR2 SNEGSKA (reference sequence). This CDR3 is built from 12 residues. The CDR3 reads CSGREGNTGAFF. The CDR3 DNA reads as TGCAGTGGCCGGGAGGGGAACACTGGAGCTTTCTTT.

The gene calls are TRBV7-9 and TRBJ2-5; the D gene is possibly TRBD1 (6 bases). The CDR3 totals 17 residues. CDR1 is SEHNR, CDR2 FQNEAQ, per germline (reference sequence). Trimming stripped 5 bases from V and 2 bases from J, with 21 bases between. The CDR3 region has the DNA TGTGCCAGCAGCCCCGGCCGGGCAGGGGACAATCAAGAGACCCAGTACTTC. Translating gives CASSPGRAGDNQETQYF.

The CDR3 region is CASSSRLAGTYEQYF. The CDR3 coding sequence is TGTGCCAGCAGTTCCCGACTAGCGGGGACCTACGAGCAGTACTTC. V and J are TRBV12-3 or TRBV12-4 and TRBJ2-7, with TRBD2 matching 11 bases. The V gene end was trimmed by 4 bases and the J gene end by 2 bases; junction bases not matched to a gene: 4. The CDR3 runs to 15 residues.

A few counts support this clonotype. The V and J genes are TRBV12-3 or TRBV12-4 and TRBJ2-7; 8 bases line up with TRBD2. V shed 3 bases and J 3 bases; nucleotides not matched to a gene: 4. The CDR3 is 14 residues long. The CDR3 nucleotides read TGTGCCAGCAGTTTTGACGGGAGGGTCTACGAGCAGTACTTC. It codes for CASSFDGRVYEQYF.

This clonotype was counted only a few times. The chain carries TRBV20-1 and TRBJ2-3; D is unclear. The CDR3 has 14 amino acids. Germline CDR1 is DFQATT and CDR2 is SNEGSKA (reference sequence). The V and J ends lost 0 bases and 3 bases respectively, with 10 bases between them. The CDR3 region is CSARDSLRTDTQYF. CDR3 DNA: TGCAGTGCTAGAGACAGCCTCCGGACAGATACGCAGTATTTT.

The J gene is TRBJ1-5, the V gene TRBV7-3; D gene uncertain. The CDR3 totals 13 residues. V was shortened by 5 bases and J by 7 bases, with 12 bases between the two germline ends. Germline CDR1 reads SGHTA; CDR2 reads FQGTGA. The CDR3 region is CASSLAHGQPQHF. The CDR3 DNA sequence: TGTGCCAGCAGCCTGGCACACGGGCAGCCCCAGCATTTT.

The rearrangement uses TRBV12-3 or TRBV12-4 and TRBJ1-2; D is ambiguous. V lost 7 bases and J lost 8, with 14 bases in between. The CDR3 length is 12 residues. The CDR3 DNA reads TGTGCCAGCACCTTGTCGGGTAACGGCTACACCTTC. Translation: CASTLSGNGYTF.

The J gene is TRBJ1-1, the V gene TRBV18, with D perhaps matching TRBD1 (5 bases). Germline V gene data show CDR1 as KGHSH and CDR2 as LQKENI. V lost 1 base and J 3 bases, leaving 18 bases between the germline ends. The CDR3 consists of 17 residues. As DNA, the CDR3 is TGTGCCAGCTCACCACAGCTCGGGGCAGCCGCGGACACTGAAGCTTTCTTT. Protein: CASSPQLGAAADTEAFF.

J is TRBJ2-3 and V is TRBV19; D may be TRBD2 (6 bases). V gave up 5 bases and J gave up 2 bases, with 20 bases separating them. The CDR3 has 17 amino acids. Germline loops: CDR1 LNHDA, CDR2 SQIVND (reference sequence). For the CDR3, the DNA is TGTGCCAGTAGTCCCACCGGGAGAGCGGCCTCCACAGATACGCAGTATTTT. Translated, it gives CASSPTGRAASTDTQYF.

The rearrangement uses TRBV2 and TRBJ2-7, with 8 bases lining up with TRBD1. Unmatched junction bases numbered 6, after V lost 7 bases and J lost 1 base. The CDR3 totals 14 residues. The germline gives CDR1 SNHLY, CDR2 FYNNEI. The CDR3 DNA is TGTGCCAGCATGATCGGGACAGGATCCTACGAGCAGTACTTC. Amino acids: CASMIGTGSYEQYF.

V gene TRBV20-1 combines with J gene TRBJ1-1; D is ambiguous. This CDR3 contains 15 residues. V lost 1 base to trimming and J lost 0 bases, with 12 bases between them. The germline gives CDR1 DFQATT, CDR2 SNEGSKA (reference sequence). As DNA, the CDR3 is TGCAGTGCTAGAGTTTTTCTAGAGCTGAACACTGAAGCTTTCTTT. Protein: CSARVFLELNTEAFF.

The V call is TRBV7-2, the J call TRBJ1-6; perhaps TRBD1 as D (6 bases). The CDR3 length is 16 residues. Trimming shortened V by 2 bases and J by 5 bases, and 13 bases separated the two germline ends. The germline CDR1 and CDR2 sequences are SGHTA and FQGNSA. As DNA, the CDR3 is TGTGCCAGCAGCTTACAGGGGTCGGGGAATAATTCACCCCTCCACTTT. It translates to CASSLQGSGNNSPLHF.

The chain combines TRBV7-2 with TRBJ2-3; 8 bases agree with TRBD2. The J segment lost 1 base and the V segment lost 1 base, leaving 4 bases of the junction unmatched. Germline V CDR1 and CDR2: SGHTA, FQGNSA. The CDR3 has 16 amino acids. The CDR3: CASSLGISGGTDTQYF. Here the CDR3 DNA reads TGTGCCAGCAGCTTAGGAATTAGCGGGGGCACAGATACGCAGTATTTT.

The J gene is TRBJ1-1, the V gene TRBV4-3, with D possibly being TRBD1 (5 bases). V was shortened by 0 bases and J by 5 bases, with 7 bases between the two germline ends. Germline CDR1 and CDR2: LGHNA and YSLEER. This CDR3 has 13 amino acids. CDR3 region: CASSQEGETEAFF. For the CDR3, the DNA is TGCGCCAGCAGCCAAGAGGGGGAAACTGAAGCTTTCTTT.

This clonotype was seen a handful of times. The chain carries TRBV10-3 and TRBJ2-7; D is possibly TRBD1 or TRBD2 (5 bases each). V lost 3 bases and J lost 5, with 14 bases in between. CDR1 is ENHRY and CDR2 is SYGVKD in the germline V gene. The CDR3 is 14 amino acids. CDR3 sequence reads: CAISDGAGGNEQYF. The CDR3 bases are TGTGCCATCAGTGACGGGGCAGGAGGTAACGAGCAGTACTTC.

This clonotype was observed a few times. V gene TRBV20-1 combines with J gene TRBJ1-5; D is undetermined. The germline CDR1 and CDR2 sequences are DFQATT and SNEGSKA (reference sequence). V was clipped by 1 base and J by 4 bases, with 5 bases between them. The CDR3 loop spans 12 amino acids. CDR3 in amino acids: CSARGVNQPQHF. The CDR3 DNA sequence: TGCAGTGCTAGAGGGGTAAATCAGCCCCAGCATTTT.

In the case of this clonotype: A read error may account for a junction end that differs from germline. The chain recombines TRBV20-1 with TRBJ1-5; the match to TRBD1 covers 9 bases. Germline CDR1 DFQATT, CDR2 SNEGSKA (reference sequence). The CDR3 covers 13 residues. For the CDR3, the DNA is TGCAGTGCTGGGGGACAGGGAAGTCAGCCCCGGCATTTT. This codes for CSAGGQGSQPRHF.